This paragraph covers one T cell receptor (beta chain) sequence. The use of a sample-barcoded 5' primer and a J-beta primer mix characterized a second PCR of about 7 to 12 cycles. One entry per CDR3 protein results from TCRdb running MiXCR on the 5' RACE reads. The sample consists of fewer than 950,000 distinct CDR3 sequences, roughly 50% of them appearing once. This sample is drawn from a study of blood T cells in healthy people across ages. The sample comprised blood. The TCR originated in a man older than 75 in good health.

The CDR3 coding sequence is TGTGCCATCAGTGACTCGAGCCCCCGCGAGCAGTTCTTC. Translating it yields CAISDSSPREQFF. V is TRBV10-3 and J is TRBJ2-1, with D unresolved. V was cut by 3 bases and J by 10 bases, with 13 bases left in between. CDR1 is ENHRY and CDR2 is SYGVKD in the germline V gene. CDR3 length: 13 amino acids.